The rows below give T cell receptor beta chains drawn from one sample of a study of blood T cell repertoires in COVID-19. Produced via immunoSEQ multiplex PCR; TCRdb's table is partial and in-frame only. The sample lists roughly 250,000 clones; 75% to 90% were seen once. Sequenced sample: peripheral blood. The receptors shown here come from a woman in her fifties or sixties with active or convalescent COVID-19. Both conserved end residues are part of each CDR3. A D gene is named only where the DNA matches it firmly. Rows may omit the clone size; those that give it use once, few, many or a size class.

D gene: NA
clone size: NA
J gene: TRBJ2-3
V gene: TRBV19
CDR3 length: 14
CDR3 protein: CASISSGSTDTQYF
CDR3 DNA: TGTGCCAGTATTTCATCGGGTAGCACAGATACGCAGTATTTT

D gene: NA
clone size: NA
J gene: TRBJ2-7
V gene: TRBV7-9
CDR3 length: 12
CDR3 protein: CASSGGTYEQYF
CDR3 DNA: TGTGCCAGCAGTGGGGGGACCTACGAGCAGTACTTC

D gene: TRBD1
clone size: once
J gene: TRBJ1-2
V gene: TRBV19
CDR3 length: 17
CDR3 protein: CASSPGQGSRKSYGYTF
CDR3 DNA: TGTGCCAGTAGCCCGGGACAGGGAAGTAGGAAATCCTATGGCTACACCTTC

D gene: NA
clone size: NA
J gene: TRBJ2-7
V gene: TRBV29-1
CDR3 length: 14
CDR3 protein: CSVEKGPGGYEQYF
CDR3 DNA: TGCAGCGTTGAAAAAGGGCCAGGGGGGTACGAGCAGTACTTC

D gene: TRBD1
clone size: NA
J gene: TRBJ1-2
V gene: TRBV19
CDR3 length: 14
CDR3 protein: CASSRGQGASGYTF
CDR3 DNA: TGTGCCAGTAGTAGGGGGCAGGGGGCGTCGGGCTACACCTTC

D gene: TRBD2
clone size: NA
J gene: TRBJ2-7
V gene: TRBV7-2
CDR3 length: 15
CDR3 protein: CASSLGASGGYEQYF
CDR3 DNA: TGTGCCAGCAGCTTAGGGGCCAGCGGGGGATACGAGCAGTACTTC

D gene: NA
clone size: once
J gene: TRBJ1-5
V gene: TRBV20-1
CDR3 length: 14
CDR3 protein: CSASQTVSNQPQHF
CDR3 DNA: TGCAGTGCTAGTCAGACAGTTAGCAATCAGCCCCAGCATTTT

D gene: NA
clone size: NA
J gene: TRBJ2-3
V gene: TRBV7-3
CDR3 length: 14
CDR3 protein: CASSLGGTTDTQYF
CDR3 DNA: TGTGCCAGCAGCTTAGGTGGGACAACAGATACGCAGTATTTT

D gene: TRBD1
clone size: NA
J gene: TRBJ2-1
V gene: TRBV5-1
CDR3 length: 12
CDR3 protein: CASGTGNNEQFF
CDR3 DNA: TGCGCCAGCGGGACAGGGAACAATGAGCAGTTCTTC

D gene: TRBD1
clone size: NA
J gene: TRBJ2-7
V gene: TRBV6-1
CDR3 length: 15
CDR3 protein: CASSALTRTGSHLYF
CDR3 DNA: TGTGCCAGCAGTGCTCTGACCAGGACAGGGTCCCATCTGTACTTC

D gene: NA
clone size: NA
J gene: TRBJ1-1
V gene: TRBV11-2
CDR3 length: 12
CDR3 protein: CASSLVRNEAFF
CDR3 DNA: TGTGCCAGCAGCTTAGTCAGGAACGAAGCTTTCTTT

D gene: NA
clone size: NA
J gene: TRBJ2-7
V gene: TRBV7-2
CDR3 length: 14
CDR3 protein: CASSLEQGRYEQYF
CDR3 DNA: TGTGCCAGCAGCTTAGAACAGGGTCGGTACGAGCAGTACTTC

D gene: NA
clone size: NA
J gene: TRBJ1-2
V gene: TRBV6-6
CDR3 length: 13
CDR3 protein: CASLWGGTAGYTF
CDR3 DNA: TGTGCCAGCCTTTGGGGAGGGACCGCCGGCTACACCTTC

D gene: NA
clone size: NA
J gene: TRBJ1-6
V gene: TRBV2
CDR3 length: 12
CDR3 protein: CAARRGGSPLHF
CDR3 DNA: TGTGCCGCCCGACGGGGTGGTTCACCCCTCCACTTT

D gene: NA
clone size: NA
J gene: TRBJ1-2
V gene: TRBV7-8
CDR3 length: 14
CDR3 protein: CASSLDPRVYGYTF
CDR3 DNA: TGTGCCAGCAGCTTAGACCCGCGGGTATATGGCTACACCTTC

D gene: TRBD2
clone size: NA
J gene: TRBJ2-5
V gene: TRBV29-1
CDR3 length: 13
CDR3 protein: CSSRTSGAGTQYF
CDR3 DNA: TGCAGCTCTAGGACTAGCGGGGCTGGGACCCAGTACTTC

D gene: NA
clone size: NA
J gene: TRBJ1-4
V gene: TRBV28
CDR3 length: 16
CDR3 protein: CASSPPRQGTNEKLFF
CDR3 DNA: TGTGCCAGCAGTCCCCCAAGGCAGGGAACTAATGAAAAACTGTTTTTT

D gene: NA
clone size: NA
J gene: TRBJ1-3
V gene: TRBV29-1
CDR3 length: 12
CDR3 protein: CSVAGTGNTIYF
CDR3 DNA: TGCAGCGTTGCAGGGACTGGAAACACCATATATTTT

D gene: TRBD1
clone size: NA
J gene: TRBJ2-1
V gene: TRBV12-3/TRBV12-4
CDR3 length: 12
CDR3 protein: CASSPTGVEQFF
CDR3 DNA: TGTGCCAGCAGTCCGACAGGGGTAGAGCAGTTCTTC

D gene: TRBD1
clone size: NA
J gene: TRBJ1-1
V gene: TRBV6-4
CDR3 length: 13
CDR3 protein: CASSRTGNTEAFF
CDR3 DNA: TGTGCCAGCAGTAGGACAGGGAACACTGAAGCTTTCTTT

D gene: NA
clone size: NA
J gene: TRBJ1-5
V gene: TRBV6-2/TRBV6-3
CDR3 length: 14
CDR3 protein: CASSLRYSNQPQHF
CDR3 DNA: TGTGCCAGCAGCCTCAGGTATAGCAATCAGCCCCAGCATTTT

D gene: NA
clone size: NA
J gene: TRBJ1-6
V gene: TRBV6-5
CDR3 length: 12
CDR3 protein: CASSSQNLPLHF
CDR3 DNA: TGTGCCAGCAGTTCCCAGAATCTACCCCTCCACTTT

D gene: TRBD1
clone size: NA
J gene: TRBJ2-3
V gene: TRBV18
CDR3 length: 18
CDR3 protein: CASSPGTITGASTDTQYF
CDR3 DNA: TGTGCCAGCTCACCCGGCACTATAACAGGGGCTAGCACAGATACGCAGTATTTT

D gene: NA
clone size: NA
J gene: TRBJ1-6
V gene: TRBV10-2
CDR3 length: 14
CDR3 protein: CASSDPGKNSPLHF
CDR3 DNA: TGCGCCAGCAGTGACCCGGGGAAGAATTCACCCCTCCACTTT

D gene: TRBD1
clone size: NA
J gene: TRBJ1-2
V gene: TRBV6-5
CDR3 length: 14
CDR3 protein: CASRRQGKEHGYTF
CDR3 DNA: TGTGCCAGCAGGCGACAGGGAAAAGAGCATGGCTACACCTTC

D gene: NA
clone size: NA
J gene: TRBJ2-1
V gene: TRBV12-3/TRBV12-4
CDR3 length: 12
CDR3 protein: CASSFYYNEQFF
CDR3 DNA: TGTGCCAGCAGTTTTTATTACAATGAGCAGTTCTTC

D gene: TRBD1
clone size: NA
J gene: TRBJ2-1
V gene: TRBV29-1
CDR3 length: 14
CDR3 protein: CSVAPGQDYNEQFF
CDR3 DNA: TGCAGCGTCGCCCCGGGACAGGACTACAATGAGCAGTTCTTC

D gene: TRBD2
clone size: NA
J gene: TRBJ2-7
V gene: TRBV6-1
CDR3 length: 14
CDR3 protein: CASSEAGTRGEQYF
CDR3 DNA: TGTGCCAGCAGTGAGGCAGGGACGCGGGGGGAGCAGTACTTC

D gene: NA
clone size: NA
J gene: TRBJ2-7
V gene: TRBV19
CDR3 length: 14
CDR3 protein: CASSRTDYLSEQYF
CDR3 DNA: TGTGCCAGTAGTCGGACGGACTACCTCTCCGAGCAGTACTTC

D gene: NA
clone size: NA
J gene: TRBJ1-2
V gene: TRBV9
CDR3 length: 16
CDR3 protein: CASSPHHSRPNYGYTF
CDR3 DNA: TGTGCCAGCAGCCCCCATCACAGTAGGCCTAACTATGGCTACACCTTC

D gene: NA
clone size: NA
J gene: TRBJ2-7
V gene: TRBV4-1
CDR3 length: 13
CDR3 protein: CASSHDRAYEQYF
CDR3 DNA: TGCGCCAGCAGCCATGACCGGGCCTACGAGCAGTACTTC

D gene: NA
clone size: NA
J gene: TRBJ1-6
V gene: TRBV6-5
CDR3 length: 14
CDR3 protein: CASSLGRDRSPLHF
CDR3 DNA: TGTGCCAGCAGTTTAGGGAGGGATCGGTCACCCCTCCACTTT

D gene: TRBD1
clone size: few
J gene: TRBJ1-5
V gene: TRBV7-9
CDR3 length: 15
CDR3 protein: CASSQHRDRDQPQHF
CDR3 DNA: TGTGCCAGCAGCCAGCACCGGGACAGGGACCAGCCCCAGCATTTT

D gene: TRBD1
clone size: NA
J gene: TRBJ2-1
V gene: TRBV19
CDR3 length: 20
CDR3 protein: CASSTGQGGRGVSSYNEQFF
CDR3 DNA: TGTGCCAGTAGTACAGGACAGGGGGGTAGGGGGGTGAGCTCCTACAATGAGCAGTTCTTC

D gene: NA
clone size: NA
J gene: TRBJ2-1
V gene: TRBV5-5
CDR3 length: 13
CDR3 protein: CASSLIRENEQFF
CDR3 DNA: TGTGCCAGCAGCTTGATCAGGGAAAATGAGCAGTTCTTC

D gene: NA
clone size: NA
J gene: TRBJ1-3
V gene: TRBV11-3
CDR3 length: 13
CDR3 protein: CASSPGRGNTIYF
CDR3 DNA: TGTGCCAGCAGCCCCGGGAGGGGAAACACCATATATTTT

D gene: TRBD2
clone size: NA
J gene: TRBJ2-1
V gene: TRBV27
CDR3 length: 16
CDR3 protein: CASSILAGGFYNEQFF
CDR3 DNA: TGTGCCAGCAGTATACTAGCGGGGGGTTTTTACAATGAGCAGTTCTTC

D gene: NA
clone size: NA
J gene: TRBJ2-5
V gene: TRBV11-2
CDR3 length: 15
CDR3 protein: CASSQQDGRIGTQYF
CDR3 DNA: TGTGCCAGCAGTCAACAGGACGGGCGCATCGGGACCCAGTACTTC

D gene: NA
clone size: NA
J gene: TRBJ2-4
V gene: TRBV12-3/TRBV12-4
CDR3 length: 12
CDR3 protein: CASSLGGNIQYF
CDR3 DNA: TGTGCCAGCAGTTTGGGCGGGAACATTCAGTACTTC

D gene: NA
clone size: NA
J gene: TRBJ2-1
V gene: TRBV4-1
CDR3 length: 17
CDR3 protein: CASSQVWETDSYNEQFF
CDR3 DNA: TGCGCCAGCAGCCAAGTCTGGGAGACGGACTCCTACAATGAGCAGTTCTTC

D gene: TRBD1
clone size: NA
J gene: TRBJ2-3
V gene: TRBV2
CDR3 length: 17
CDR3 protein: CASRLQGDSLSTDTQYF
CDR3 DNA: TGTGCCAGCAGACTCCAGGGGGACAGCCTTAGCACAGATACGCAGTATTTT

D gene: NA
clone size: NA
J gene: TRBJ1-2
V gene: TRBV29-1
CDR3 length: 12
CDR3 protein: CSVVARNYGYTF
CDR3 DNA: TGCAGCGTTGTTGCCAGAAACTATGGCTACACCTTC

D gene: NA
clone size: NA
J gene: TRBJ1-1
V gene: TRBV10-3
CDR3 length: 13
CDR3 protein: CAIRRGRETEAFF
CDR3 DNA: TGTGCCATCAGGAGGGGACGGGAGACTGAAGCTTTCTTT

D gene: TRBD1
clone size: NA
J gene: TRBJ1-2
V gene: TRBV5-8
CDR3 length: 15
CDR3 protein: CASSRTGGRSYGYTF
CDR3 DNA: TGTGCCAGCAGCCGTACAGGGGGCCGGAGCTATGGCTACACCTTC

D gene: NA
clone size: NA
J gene: TRBJ2-1
V gene: TRBV9
CDR3 length: 14
CDR3 protein: CASSGAGVYNEQFF
CDR3 DNA: TGTGCCAGCAGCGGGGCAGGGGTCTACAATGAGCAGTTCTTC

D gene: TRBD1
clone size: once
J gene: TRBJ2-3
V gene: TRBV19
CDR3 length: 16
CDR3 protein: CASSSNYRGRERAQYF
CDR3 DNA: TGTGCCAGTAGTTCCAACTACAGGGGGAGAGAGCGTGCGCAGTATTTT

D gene: NA
clone size: NA
J gene: TRBJ2-1
V gene: TRBV6-6
CDR3 length: 13
CDR3 protein: CASSYYENNEQFF
CDR3 DNA: TGTGCCAGCAGTTACTATGAGAACAATGAGCAGTTCTTC

D gene: NA
clone size: NA
J gene: TRBJ2-5
V gene: TRBV19
CDR3 length: 12
CDR3 protein: CASGGVWETQYF
CDR3 DNA: TGTGCCAGTGGCGGGGTTTGGGAGACCCAGTACTTC

D gene: NA
clone size: NA
J gene: TRBJ2-3
V gene: TRBV9
CDR3 length: 15
CDR3 protein: CASSVGTSWGDTQYF
CDR3 DNA: TGTGCCAGCAGCGTAGGAACTAGCTGGGGAGATACGCAGTATTTT

D gene: NA
clone size: NA
J gene: TRBJ2-6
V gene: TRBV19
CDR3 length: 16
CDR3 protein: CASSIGRGSGANVLTF
CDR3 DNA: TGTGCCAGTAGTATCGGACGGGGCTCTGGGGCCAACGTCCTGACTTTC

D gene: NA
clone size: NA
J gene: TRBJ2-2
V gene: TRBV25-1
CDR3 length: 15
CDR3 protein: CASSPGSTATGELFF
CDR3 DNA: TGTGCCAGCAGTCCCGGGAGTACAGCCACCGGGGAGCTGTTTTTT

D gene: TRBD1
clone size: few
J gene: TRBJ1-6
V gene: TRBV11-2
CDR3 length: 16
CDR3 protein: CASSLEQGSYNSPLHF
CDR3 DNA: TGTGCCAGCAGCTTAGAACAGGGGTCCTATAATTCACCCCTCCACTTT